The next 3 T cell receptor beta chains were all read from a single sample in a study of blood T cell repertoires in COVID-19. Sequenced by immunoSEQ multiplex PCR; TCRdb stores in-frame clones only, minus some. This sample has some 58,000 clones, with approximately 86% found just once. Source material: peripheral blood. The receptors stem from a man aged 35 to 55 with acute or convalescent COVID-19.

This chain connects TRBV19 to TRBJ1-5; 7 bases agree with TRBD1. The J segment lost 6 bases and the V segment lost 3 bases, leaving 5 bases of the junction unmatched. The CDR3 has 14 amino acids. Germline V gene sequence: CDR1 LNHDA, CDR2 SQIVND (reference sequence). CDR3 nucleotides: TGTGCCAGTAGTATTAAAACAGGGGCTCAGCCCCAGCATTTT. Translation: CASSIKTGAQPQHF.

The V call is TRBV7-2, the J call TRBJ1-4, with 7 bases identical to TRBD1. The CDR3 covers 17 residues. The V segment lost 5 bases and the J segment 7 bases; nucleotides outside the gene matches: 16. Germline assignment: CDR1 SGHTA and CDR2 FQGNSA. In nucleotides, the CDR3 is TGTGCCAGCAGCCTGGACAGGTTAGGATCCAGGGGTGAAAAACTGTTTTTT. It codes for CASSLDRLGSRGEKLFF.

The rearrangement joins TRBV4-1 to TRBJ1-3; 8 bases line up with TRBD1. After removal of 0 bases from V and 4 bases from J, the junction contained 5 bases not matched to a gene. This CDR3 region has 16 residues. CDR1 and CDR2 from the germline V gene are MGHRA and YSYEKL. CDR3 nucleotide sequence: TGCGCCAGCAGCCAAGATTCAGGGGGCAAGGGAAACACCATATATTTT. Protein: CASSQDSGGKGNTIYF.